This passage covers 9 T cell receptor beta chains from one sample sequenced in a study of cytomegalovirus exposure and HLA in healthy donors. The PCR used 60 Vbeta and 13 Jbeta primers. TCRdb's table, derived via immunoSEQ multiplex PCR, lists solely in-frame clones and lacks some. The sample carries approximately 160,000 clones, roughly 65% recorded once. The sample comprised PBMCs. The source of these receptors is a man aged 18 to 30 in good health and CMV-seropositive.

This clone was observed once. CDR3 nucleotides: TGTGCCAGCAGCTTGTATCTCGGGTCTCCCTATGGCTACACCTTC. This codes for CASSLYLGSPYGYTF. The chain links TRBV7-9 to TRBJ1-2; no clear D gene. V lost 3 bases to trimming and J lost 4 bases, with 15 bases between them. Germline CDR1 is SEHNR and CDR2 is FQNEAQ (reference sequence). The length of the CDR3 is 15 residues.

The J gene is TRBJ1-1, the V gene TRBV30, with 8 bases lining up with TRBD1. J lost 3 bases, V lost 7 bases, and 7 bases had no gene match. Germline V gene data show CDR1 as GTSNPN and CDR2 as SVGIG (reference sequence). The CDR3 loop spans 13 amino acids. The chain's CDR3 is CASLGQGDTEAFF. The CDR3 bases are TGTGCCTCCCTAGGACAGGGAGACACTGAAGCTTTCTTT.

Only a few counts were recorded for this clone. V usage is TRBV30 and J usage is TRBJ1-2; TRBD1 is a possible D gene (5 bases). Germline CDR1 is GTSNPN and CDR2 is SVGIG (reference sequence). Trimming removed 0 bases at V and 8 bases at J, with 16 bases between. This CDR3 region has 14 residues. CDR3 sequence reads: CAWSVTSGGVGYTF. The CDR3 DNA is TGTGCCTGGAGTGTAACATCCGGGGGGGTAGGCTACACCTTC.

V and J are TRBV4-1 and TRBJ2-3; D might be TRBD2 (5 bases). Germline lookup yields CDR1 MGHRA and CDR2 YSYEKL. V was shortened by 1 base and J by 6 bases, with 11 bases between the two germline ends. The CDR3 is 14 amino acids. This CDR3 reads CASSQGPVADTQYF. The CDR3 coding sequence is TGCGCCAGCAGCCAAGGCCCAGTAGCGGATACGCAGTATTTT.

V usage is TRBV29-1 and J usage is TRBJ2-7; a possible D gene is TRBD2 (5 bases). Germline CDR1 is SQVTM and CDR2 is ANQGSEA. This CDR3 comprises 12 residues. The V end was cut by 4 bases, the J end by 6 bases, with 13 bases between. CDR3 residues: CSVVRGSGEQYV. CDR3 nucleotides: TGCAGCGTTGTACGGGGTTCGGGCGAGCAGTACGTC.

Written as DNA, the CDR3 is TGCGCCAGCAGCTCGGACTACGTAGGGACCCAGTACTTC. It is translated as CASSSDYVGTQYF. V usage is TRBV5-1 and J usage is TRBJ2-5, with TRBD2 as a possible D gene (6 bases). Germline CDR1 SGHRS, CDR2 YFSETQ. The CDR3 loop spans 13 amino acids. The V end was cut by 3 bases, the J end by 7 bases, with 13 bases between.

The chain has TRBV7-3 and TRBJ2-1; 8 bases are a match to TRBD1. This CDR3 comprises 14 residues. Trimming at V came to 5 bases and at J to 8 bases, leaving 8 bases not matched to a gene. Germline loops: CDR1 SGHTA, CDR2 FQGTGA. CDR3 sequence reads: CASSLRDRGDEQFF. The CDR3 nucleotides read TGTGCCAGCAGCCTCCGAGACAGGGGCGATGAGCAGTTCTTC.

The V gene is TRBV25-1, the J gene TRBJ1-6; possibly TRBD1 for D (5 bases). The CDR3 runs 16 residues. The germline V gene has CDR1 MGHDK and CDR2 SYGVNS. The V end was cut by 3 bases, the J end by 7 bases, with 16 bases between. DNA for the CDR3: TGTGCCAGCAGTGACACCAGGGCAGGGCAGAATTCACCCCTCCACTTT. Residues: CASSDTRAGQNSPLHF. Full variable domain (missing parts from reference TRBV25-1 and TRBJ1-6): EADIYQTPRYLVIGTGKKITLECSQTMGHDKMYWYQQDPGMELHLIHYSYGVNSTEKGDLSSESTVSRIRTEHFPLTLESARPSHTSQYLCASSDTRAGQNSPLHFGNGTRLTVT.

The rearrangement joins TRBV6-1 to TRBJ2-4, with TRBD1 matching over 7 bases. This CDR3 spans 13 amino acids. The V and J ends lost 6 bases and 7 bases, in that order; junction bases with no gene match: 6. Germline CDR1 is MNHNS and CDR2 is SASEGT. The DNA of the CDR3 is TGTGCCAGCAGGAGGGACAGTCGGAACATTCAGTACTTC. As protein: CASRRDSRNIQYF.